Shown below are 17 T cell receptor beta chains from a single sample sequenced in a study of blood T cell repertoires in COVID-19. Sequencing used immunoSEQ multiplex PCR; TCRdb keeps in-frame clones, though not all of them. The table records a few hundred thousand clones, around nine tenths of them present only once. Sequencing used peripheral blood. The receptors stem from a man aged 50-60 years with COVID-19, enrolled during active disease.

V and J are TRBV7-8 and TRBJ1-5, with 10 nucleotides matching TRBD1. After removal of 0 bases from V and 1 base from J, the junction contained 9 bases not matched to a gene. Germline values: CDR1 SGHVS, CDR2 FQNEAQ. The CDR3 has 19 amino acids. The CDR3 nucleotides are TGTGCCAGCAGCTTAGCCCAGCCGGGACAGGGGATGAGCAATCAGCCCCAGCATTTT. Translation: CASSLAQPGQGMSNQPQHF.

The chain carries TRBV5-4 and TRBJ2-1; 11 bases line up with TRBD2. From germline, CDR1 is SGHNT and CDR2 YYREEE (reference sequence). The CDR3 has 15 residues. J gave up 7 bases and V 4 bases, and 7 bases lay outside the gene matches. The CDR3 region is CASSLAGGTLNEQFF. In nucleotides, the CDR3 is TGTGCCAGCAGCCTAGCGGGAGGAACGCTTAATGAGCAGTTCTTC.

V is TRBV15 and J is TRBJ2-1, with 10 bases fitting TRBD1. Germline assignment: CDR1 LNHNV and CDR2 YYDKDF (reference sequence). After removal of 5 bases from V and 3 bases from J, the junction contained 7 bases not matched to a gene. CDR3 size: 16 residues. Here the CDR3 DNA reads TGTGCCACCAGCGGCGATTGGACAGGGGGCTACAATGAGCAGTTCTTC. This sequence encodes CATSGDWTGGYNEQFF.

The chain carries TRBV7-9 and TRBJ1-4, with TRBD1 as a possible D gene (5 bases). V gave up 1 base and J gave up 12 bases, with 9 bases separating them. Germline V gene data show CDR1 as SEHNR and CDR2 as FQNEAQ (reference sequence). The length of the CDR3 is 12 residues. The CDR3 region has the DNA TGTGCCAGCAGCTTAGATTGGGGGGAACTGTTTTTT. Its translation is CASSLDWGELFF.

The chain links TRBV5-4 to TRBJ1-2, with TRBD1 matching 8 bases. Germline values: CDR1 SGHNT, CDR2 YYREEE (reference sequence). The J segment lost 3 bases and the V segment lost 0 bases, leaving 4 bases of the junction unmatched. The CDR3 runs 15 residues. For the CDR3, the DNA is TGTGCCAGCAGCTTGGTGGGACAGGCGCACTATGGCTACACCTTC. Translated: CASSLVGQAHYGYTF.

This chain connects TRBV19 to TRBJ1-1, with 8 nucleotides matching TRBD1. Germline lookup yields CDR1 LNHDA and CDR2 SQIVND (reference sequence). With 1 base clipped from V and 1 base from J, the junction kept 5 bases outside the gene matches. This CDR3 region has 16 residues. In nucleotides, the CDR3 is TGTGCCAGTAGTATAGGTGGACAGGGTCAGAACACTGAAGCTTTCTTT. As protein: CASSIGGQGQNTEAFF.

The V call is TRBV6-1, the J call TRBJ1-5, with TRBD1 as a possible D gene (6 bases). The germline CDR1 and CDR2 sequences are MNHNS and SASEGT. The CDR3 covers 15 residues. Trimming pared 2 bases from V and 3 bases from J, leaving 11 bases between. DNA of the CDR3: TGTGCCAGCAGTGAATCAGGGGTTTTCAATCAGCCCCAGCATTTT. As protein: CASSESGVFNQPQHF.

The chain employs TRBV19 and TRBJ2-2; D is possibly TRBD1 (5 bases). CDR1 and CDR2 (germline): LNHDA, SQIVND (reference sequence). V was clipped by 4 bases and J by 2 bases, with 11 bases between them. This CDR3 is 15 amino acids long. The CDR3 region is CASSSPDRNTGELFF. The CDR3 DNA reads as TGTGCCAGTAGTAGCCCCGACAGAAACACCGGGGAGCTGTTTTTT.

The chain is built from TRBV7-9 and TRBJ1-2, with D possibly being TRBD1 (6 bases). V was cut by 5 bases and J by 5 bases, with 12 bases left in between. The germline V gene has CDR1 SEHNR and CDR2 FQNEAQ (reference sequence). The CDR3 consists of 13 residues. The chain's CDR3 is CASSTAGDYGYTF. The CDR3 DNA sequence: TGTGCCAGCAGCACGGCAGGGGATTATGGCTACACCTTC.

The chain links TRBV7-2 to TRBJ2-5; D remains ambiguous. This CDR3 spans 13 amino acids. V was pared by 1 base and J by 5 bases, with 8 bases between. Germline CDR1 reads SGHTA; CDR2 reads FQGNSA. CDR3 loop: CASSLGGKETQYF. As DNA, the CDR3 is TGTGCCAGCAGCTTAGGAGGAAAGGAGACCCAGTACTTC.

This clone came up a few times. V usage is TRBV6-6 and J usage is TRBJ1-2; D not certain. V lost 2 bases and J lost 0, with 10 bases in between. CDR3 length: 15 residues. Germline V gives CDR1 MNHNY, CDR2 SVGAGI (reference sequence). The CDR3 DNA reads TGTGCCAGCAGTTACCTCGGAGGTGCTAACTATGGCTACACCTTC. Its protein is CASSYLGGANYGYTF.

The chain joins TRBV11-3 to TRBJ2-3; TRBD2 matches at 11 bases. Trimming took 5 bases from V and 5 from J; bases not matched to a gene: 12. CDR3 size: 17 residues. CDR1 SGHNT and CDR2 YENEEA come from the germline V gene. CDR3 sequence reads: CASSPGLAGTHGDTQYF. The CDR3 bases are TGTGCCAGCAGCCCAGGACTAGCGGGCACCCACGGAGATACGCAGTATTTT.

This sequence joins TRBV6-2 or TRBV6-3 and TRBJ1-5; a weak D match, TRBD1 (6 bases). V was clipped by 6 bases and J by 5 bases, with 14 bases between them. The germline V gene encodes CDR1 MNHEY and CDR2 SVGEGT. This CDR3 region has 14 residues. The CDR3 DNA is TGTGCCAGCAGCGCAACAGGGATTTATCAGCCCCAGCATTTT. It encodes CASSATGIYQPQHF.

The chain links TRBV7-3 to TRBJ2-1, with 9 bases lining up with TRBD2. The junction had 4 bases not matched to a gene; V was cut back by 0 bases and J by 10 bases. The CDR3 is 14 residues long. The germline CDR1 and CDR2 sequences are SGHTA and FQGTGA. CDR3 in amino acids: CASSLTAGGQEQFF. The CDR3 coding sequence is TGTGCCAGCAGCTTAACTGCGGGGGGGCAGGAGCAGTTCTTC.

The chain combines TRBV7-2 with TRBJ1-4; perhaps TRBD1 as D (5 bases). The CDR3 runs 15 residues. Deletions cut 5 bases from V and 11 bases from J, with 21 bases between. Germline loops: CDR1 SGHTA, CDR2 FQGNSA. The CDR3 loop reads CASSPGQGLAGKLFF. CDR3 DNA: TGTGCCAGCAGCCCAGGCCAGGGATTGGCTGGGAAACTGTTTTTT.

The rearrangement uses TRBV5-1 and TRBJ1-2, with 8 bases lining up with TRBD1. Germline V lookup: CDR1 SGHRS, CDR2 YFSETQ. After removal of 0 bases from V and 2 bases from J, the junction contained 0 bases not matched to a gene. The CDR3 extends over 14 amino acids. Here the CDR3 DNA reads TGCGCCAGCAGCTTGGGGACAGGGAACTATGGCTACACCTTC. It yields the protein CASSLGTGNYGYTF.

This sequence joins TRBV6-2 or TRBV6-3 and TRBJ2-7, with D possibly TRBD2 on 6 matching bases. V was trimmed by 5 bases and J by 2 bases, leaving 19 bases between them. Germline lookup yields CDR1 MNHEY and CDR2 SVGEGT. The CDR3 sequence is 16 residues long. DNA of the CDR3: TGTGCCAGCAGTCACCACTCCGGCGGGGATGCCTACGAGCAGTACTTC. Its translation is CASSHHSGGDAYEQYF.